Below are 10 T cell receptor beta chains sequenced from a single sample in a study of molecular identifiers for immune sequencing clone quantification. One entry per CDR3 protein results from TCRdb running MiXCR on the PCR reads. Of about 640,000 distinct CDR3 sequences in the sample, roughly 21% are singletons; the top ten hold about 0.9%. The specimen sequenced was naive CD8+ T cells from blood, with Jurkat cell RNA spiked in. Subset meaning: FACS-sorted CD8+CD4-CCR7+CD45RA+ naive T cells. Receptors were obtained from a human donor in good health. Some libraries in this study had Jurkat cell RNA spiked in.

In its sample, this clonotype was seen once. The J gene is TRBJ2-1, the V gene TRBV29-1; no firm D call. Trimming left V 3 bases short and J 9 bases short, with 15 bases between. Per the germline V gene, CDR1 is SQVTM and CDR2 is ANQGSEA. The CDR3 totals 13 residues. This chain's CDR3 is CSVEESMIGEQFF. The CDR3 nucleotides are TGCAGCGTTGAGGAATCTATGATCGGTGAGCAGTTCTTC.

This clonotype has a count of ten or more. The chain carries TRBV7-9 and TRBJ2-7; tentative D call: TRBD2 (5 bases). Trimming left V 3 bases short and J 5 bases short, with 23 bases between. Per germline, CDR1 SEHNR and CDR2 FQNEAQ (reference sequence). The CDR3 loop spans 17 amino acids. CDR3 in amino acids: CASSFTRADRKPHEQYF. Here the CDR3 DNA reads TGTGCCAGCAGCTTTACTAGGGCGGACCGGAAGCCCCACGAGCAGTACTTC. The full variable domain, with the rest looked up from reference TRBV7-9 and TRBJ2-7, is DTGVSQNPRHKITKRGQNVTFRCDPISEHNRLYWYRQTLGQGPEFLTYFQNEAQLEKSRLLSDRFSAERPKGSFSTLEIQRTEQGDSAMYLCASSFTRADRKPHEQYFGPGTRLTVT.

This clonotype was seen repeatedly, ten times or more. The chain combines TRBV6-2 or TRBV6-3 with TRBJ2-7, with D uncertain. The CDR3 has 15 residues. The V end was cut by 0 bases, the J end by 0 bases, with 9 bases between. Germline V gives CDR1 MNHEY, CDR2 SVGEGT. CDR3: CASSYSSRASYEQYF. The CDR3 DNA is TGTGCCAGCAGTTACTCGTCACGGGCCTCCTACGAGCAGTACTTC.

On this clonotype: A much larger clone sits a single nucleotide away, making a read error possible. This chain joins TRBV2 and TRBJ2-5; D possibly corresponds to TRBD1 (6 bases). This CDR3 region has 16 residues. Germline V lookup: CDR1 SNHLY, CDR2 FYNNEI. V shed 1 base and J shed 4 bases, with 16 bases lying between them. The CDR3 spells CASSEDYASRGETQYF. CDR3 DNA sequence: TGTGCCAGCAGTGAAGATTACGCTAGCAGGGGAGAGACCCAGTACTTC.

CDR3 loop: CASSLVWGASTDTQYF. Here the CDR3 DNA reads TGTGCCAGCAGCTTAGTTTGGGGTGCTAGCACAGATACGCAGTATTTT. V usage is TRBV7-9 and J usage is TRBJ2-3; no clear D. From germline, CDR1 is SEHNR and CDR2 FQNEAQ (reference sequence). The V end was cut by 1 base, the J end by 0 bases, with 11 bases between. The CDR3 runs 16 residues.

This clonotype was seen a few times. This chain links TRBV6-2 or TRBV6-3 with TRBJ2-5, with 7 bases identical to TRBD2. V lost 6 bases to trimming and J lost 5 bases; unmatched junction nucleotides: 15. This CDR3 comprises 16 residues. Germline CDR1 MNHEY, CDR2 SVGEGT. CDR3 loop: CASSQPPWRERETQYF. The CDR3 coding sequence is TGTGCCAGCAGCCAACCCCCTTGGCGGGAGAGGGAGACCCAGTACTTC.

This clonotype has at least ten counts. This rearrangement joins TRBV27 to TRBJ1-1; a weak D match, TRBD1 (5 bases). This CDR3 spans 15 amino acids. The germline CDR1 and CDR2 sequences are MNHEY and SMNVEV (reference sequence). V was clipped by 2 bases and J by 0 bases, with 10 bases between them. In DNA, the CDR3 is TGTGCCAGCAGTTTAGGGGGTCGGTTGAACACTGAAGCTTTCTTT. Amino acids: CASSLGGRLNTEAFF.

Comment on this clonotype: A clone one base away is much larger, so this may be a read error. The J gene is TRBJ2-7, the V gene TRBV6-2 or TRBV6-3; 8 bases line up with TRBD1. Germline CDR1 reads MNHEY; CDR2 reads SVGEGT. The CDR3 covers 14 residues. J gave up 6 bases and V 2 bases, and 6 bases lay outside the gene matches. The CDR3 loop reads CASSYDQGACEQYF. DNA of the CDR3: TGTGCCAGCAGTTACGACCAGGGGGCCTGCGAGCAGTACTTC.

This clonotype was seen a handful of times. V is TRBV19 and J is TRBJ1-1; D unclear. V dropped 1 base and J dropped 6 bases, with 9 bases sitting between them. This CDR3 region has 13 residues. The germline V gene has CDR1 LNHDA and CDR2 SQIVND (reference sequence). The CDR3 coding sequence is TGTGCCAGTAGTATAGGACGGACCGCTGAAGCTTTCTTT. It translates to CASSIGRTAEAFF.

This rearrangement joins TRBV27 to TRBJ1-5; D not certain. The CDR3 is 17 amino acids. V gave up 5 bases and J gave up 4 bases, with 21 bases separating them. Per the germline V gene, CDR1 is MNHEY and CDR2 is SMNVEV (reference sequence). CDR3 sequence reads: CASSPTPSTLVNQPQHF. Here the CDR3 DNA reads TGTGCCAGCAGTCCTACACCCTCGACCCTCGTGAATCAGCCCCAGCATTTT.